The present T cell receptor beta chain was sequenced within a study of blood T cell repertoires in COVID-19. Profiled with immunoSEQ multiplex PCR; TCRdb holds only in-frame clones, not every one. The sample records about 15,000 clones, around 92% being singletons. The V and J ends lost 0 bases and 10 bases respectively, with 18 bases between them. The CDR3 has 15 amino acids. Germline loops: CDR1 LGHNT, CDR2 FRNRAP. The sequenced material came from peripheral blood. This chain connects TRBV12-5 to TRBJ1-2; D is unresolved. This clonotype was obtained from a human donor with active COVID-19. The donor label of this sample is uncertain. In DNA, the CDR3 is TGTGCTAGTGGTTTGGTACTCTACGGGGTGCCAGCCTACACCTTC. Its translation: CASGLVLYGVPAYTF.